This TCR beta chain emerged from a study of regulatory T cells in long-lasting Graves disease. General observations from the study: The TCR repertoire of persistent Graves' patients was less diverse than that of newly diagnosed ones.

The germline CDR1 and CDR2 sequences are MNHEY and SMNVEV (reference sequence). Trimming removed 2 bases from V and 0 bases from J; junction bases left unmatched: 7. The CDR3 is made up of 18 amino acids. Time point reported: newly diagnosed GD, antithyroid drugs for less than 3 months. PBMC-extracted RNA yielded the TCR library. Clinicians diagnosed Graves' disease using American Thyroid Association guidelines. It was an endocrinology department in Xi'an, China, that provided the patients. This clonotype was detected a few times. The target antigen is unknown. For TCR beta, libraries came from iRepertoire HTBI primers and Arm-PCR of CDR3 regions. MiXCR, applied by TCRdb to the multiplex PCR reads, yields one record per CDR3 protein. The sample holds 620,000 or so distinct CDR3 sequences, roughly 15% seen once. This sample also belongs to another study, concerning T cells in Graves' hyperthyroidism and ophthalmopathy. As that study records: A first-round RT-PCR of the TCR CDR3 used the HTBI primer set.

The rearrangement uses TRBV27 and TRBJ2-1, with TRBD2 matching over 10 bases. This clonotype originated in a woman in her twenties or thirties with Graves disease. The material was peripheral blood mononuclear cells (PBMCs), obtained at new diagnosis, from a patient treated with antithyroid drugs. CDR3 loop: CASSLTSGTFPSYNEQFF. The DNA for the CDR3 is TGTGCCAGCAGTTTAACTAGCGGGACGTTCCCCTCCTACAATGAGCAGTTCTTC.